Listed below are T cell receptor beta chains from one sample, sequenced in a study of identical twins. TCRdb re-analysed the 5' RACE reads in MiXCR, keeping a single row per CDR3 protein. In the table there are over 200,000 distinct CDR3 sequences, over 5.5% of which are singletons. These same records also appear under a second study, on T cells expressing NK-cell markers.

Material for sequencing was CD8+ T cells sorted from blood. The origin of the receptors is a woman younger than 35 in good health. CDR3s include the opening cysteine and the closing phenylalanine or tryptophan. A D gene is named only where the DNA matches it firmly. A clone size is listed for some rows: how often the clone was seen (once, few, many), or a class if it is expanded.

d_call clone_size j_call v_call cdr3_nt cdr3_aa
TRBD2 many TRBJ2-5 TRBV11-2 TGTGCCAGCAGCTTAGTAGCGGGGGGGCCCCGGGAGACCCAGTACTTC CASSLVAGGPRETQYF
TRBD2 few TRBJ2-7 TRBV9 TGTGCCAGCAGCGTACCTGAATCCGGCGGGAGCTACGAGCAGTACTTC CASSVPESGGSYEQYF
TRBD1 - TRBJ2-7 TRBV10-1 TGCGCCAGCAGTGAGGCGGACAGGGAGGACGAGCAGTACTTC CASSEADREDEQYF
- many TRBJ1-5 TRBV12-3/TRBV12-4 TGTGCCAGCGGTCGCCAATGGGATCAGCCCCAGCATTTT CASGRQWDQPQHF
TRBD2 - TRBJ2-5 TRBV9 TGTGCCAGCAGCGTAGGGGAACTAGCGGGGGGGGTGGAGACCCAGTACTTC CASSVGELAGGVETQYF
- - TRBJ1-1 TRBV15 TGTGCCACCAGCCGGCCGACCTTGAGGACGGACACTGAAGCTTTCTTT CATSRPTLRTDTEAFF
- few TRBJ1-2 TRBV11-2 TGTGCCAGCAGCAACCGGGACATAAAACCCCCCAACTATGGCTACACCTTC CASSNRDIKPPNYGYTF
- - TRBJ1-1 TRBV9 TGTGCCAGCAGCCCACTCAGGAACACTGAAGCTTTCTTT CASSPLRNTEAFF
- - TRBJ1-1 TRBV3-1 TGTGCCAGCAGCTTAGGGCCCGGAGGGGCTTTCTTT CASSLGPGGAFF
- few TRBJ2-7 TRBV5-4 TGTGCCAGCAGCTTGGCCCAATACGAGCAGTACTTC CASSLAQYEQYF
- - TRBJ1-5 TRBV20-1 TGCAGTGCTAGAGATGAAGAAGGGGTCGGCCAGCCCCAGCATTTT CSARDEEGVGQPQHF
- few TRBJ2-3 TRBV6-2/TRBV6-3 TGTGCCAGCAGTTACTCGATCCCTCGAGCGGAGGATACGCAGTATTTT CASSYSIPRAEDTQYF
- many TRBJ1-1 TRBV29-1 TGCAGCGTTGGTTTAGGGGAGCCAGGCCACACTGAAGCTTTCTTT CSVGLGEPGHTEAFF
TRBD1 many TRBJ2-1 TRBV6-5 TGTGCCAGCAGTTACGGCAGGGGGTCCAATGAGCAGTTCTTC CASSYGRGSNEQFF
- - TRBJ2-7 TRBV5-5 TGTGCCAGCAGCTCTGGGCTAGCAGGTCGCTACGAGCAGTACTTC CASSSGLAGRYEQYF
TRBD1 - TRBJ1-3 TRBV7-8 TGTGCCAGCAGCTCGACAGGGTCCTTAAACACCATATATTTT CASSSTGSLNTIYF
- - TRBJ1-1 TRBV3-1 TGTGCCAGCAGCCCCCTTGGACACTCTTCAATGAACACTGAAGCTTTCTTT CASSPLGHSSMNTEAFF
- many TRBJ2-7 TRBV11-2 TGTGCCAGCAGCTTTGTCGACTACGAGCAGTACTTC CASSFVDYEQYF
TRBD2 - TRBJ2-1 TRBV11-1 TGTGCCAGCAGCTTAGGAAAACCGGGACTAGCGGCGAGCTCCTACAATGAGCAGTTCTTC CASSLGKPGLAASSYNEQFF
TRBD1 many TRBJ1-1 TRBV27 TGTGCCAGTAGACAGGGCGAGGCCACTGAAGCTTTCTTT CASRQGEATEAFF
- few TRBJ2-6 TRBV29-1 TGCAGCGTTGTTGACACTCTAAGCTCTGGGGCCAACGTCCTGACTTTC CSVVDTLSSGANVLTF
- many TRBJ1-1 TRBV5-1 TGCGCCAGCAGCTTGGATCCGGGGGACACTGAAGCTTTCTTT CASSLDPGDTEAFF
TRBD1 few TRBJ2-7 TRBV30 TGTGCCTGGAGTGTAGGCAGGGGGTCATCGTACGAGCAGTACTTC CAWSVGRGSSYEQYF
TRBD1 few TRBJ2-1 TRBV5-6 TGTGCCAGCAGCACGGGACAGGTCGTATACGAGCAGTTCTTC CASSTGQVVYEQFF
TRBD2 few TRBJ2-7 TRBV15 TGTGCCACCAGCAAAGATAGCGGGACTCTCTACGAGCAGTACTTC CATSKDSGTLYEQYF
TRBD1 many TRBJ1-1 TRBV7-9 TGTGCCAGCAGCTTGGGACAGGGGAGGACTGAAGCTTTCTTT CASSLGQGRTEAFF
TRBD1 - TRBJ2-7 TRBV10-3 TGTGCCACCCGCCGACAGGGGGGGGCCTACGAGCAGTACTTC CATRRQGGAYEQYF
- few TRBJ2-1 TRBV30 TGTGCCTGGGAGGAAGGGACCCCTCAGCTGGGCGGTGAGCAGTTCTTC CAWEEGTPQLGGEQFF
TRBD2 - TRBJ2-7 TRBV7-2 TGTGCCAGCAGCTTTAGACGGACTAGCGGGAGAACCTACGAGCAGTACTTC CASSFRRTSGRTYEQYF
- - TRBJ1-1 TRBV27 TGTGCCAGCAGTTACCGGGGGGTCACTGAAGCTTTCTTT CASSYRGVTEAFF
- - TRBJ2-3 TRBV11-2 TGTGCCAGCAGCTTAGTTGCAGATACGCAGTATTTT CASSLVADTQYF
TRBD2 few TRBJ2-5 TRBV20-1 TGCAGTGCTAGAAACCGGGGGGGCGGTGAGACCCAGTACTTC CSARNRGGGETQYF
TRBD2 many TRBJ2-7 TRBV10-3 TGTGCCATCTCCAGCGGGGACTCCTACGAGCAGTACTTC CAISSGDSYEQYF
- few TRBJ1-2 TRBV29-1 TGCAGCGTTGAAGACAGATTCTATGGCTACACCTTC CSVEDRFYGYTF
- - TRBJ2-6 TRBV9 TGTGCCAGCAGCGTCCCTATCGGGGGGCATGGGGCCAACGTCCTGACTTTC CASSVPIGGHGANVLTF
- - TRBJ2-5 TRBV6-1 TGTGCCAGCAGTCCTTTGGGGCGGGAGACCCAGTACTTC CASSPLGRETQYF
- many TRBJ2-3 TRBV6-5 TGTGCCAGCGGGCCTAGCACAGATACGCAGTATTTT CASGPSTDTQYF
- few TRBJ2-1 TRBV27 TGTGCCAGCAGTTTATCCGAGGGGTTTCTCGCGTACAATGAGCAGTTCTTC CASSLSEGFLAYNEQFF
- - TRBJ1-1 TRBV12-3/TRBV12-4 TGTGCCAGCAGTGGGATAAAAGCTTTCTTT CASSGIKAFF
TRBD2 - TRBJ2-1 TRBV7-6 TGTGCCAGCCGACTAGCGGGAGGGTCGTACAAAGCCTACGCATCCTACAATGAGCAGTTCTTC CASRLAGGSYKAYASYNEQFF
- few TRBJ1-4 TRBV20-1 TGCAGTGCTAAAGGGTCGGTGAGTGAAAAACTGTTTTTT CSAKGSVSEKLFF
- few TRBJ2-1 TRBV7-9 TGTGCCAGCAGCCCAGGGGGCGGGAGGGCATATGAGCAGTTCTTC CASSPGGGRAYEQFF
- many TRBJ2-4 TRBV12-3/TRBV12-4 TGTGCCAGCAGTTTGGGACAAGAAGTAGCCAAAAACATTCAGTACTTC CASSLGQEVAKNIQYF
- - TRBJ1-3 TRBV12-3/TRBV12-4 TGTGCCAGTCCGTATGGAAACACCATATATTTT CASPYGNTIYF
- few TRBJ2-5 TRBV3-1 TGTGCCAGCAGCCAACTGGAGACCCAGTACTTC CASSQLETQYF
- - TRBJ2-5 TRBV10-3 TGTGCCATCAGTGAGCCAGGAGGGGGAGAGACCCAGTACTTC CAISEPGGGETQYF
TRBD1 few TRBJ2-1 TRBV9 TGTGCCAGCAGCGGAGGGATCGACAGGGGATTCAGTGATGAGCAGTTCTTC CASSGGIDRGFSDEQFF
TRBD1 - TRBJ1-5 TRBV6-4 TGTGCCAGCAGTGACTCGACAGGGTCTCAGCCCCAGCATTTT CASSDSTGSQPQHF
TRBD1 - TRBJ2-1 TRBV4-3 TGCGCCAGCAGCCAAGATATCGCTTCAGGGGGTTGGCAGTTCTTC CASSQDIASGGWQFF
TRBD1 many TRBJ1-2 TRBV4-2 TGTGCCAGCAGCTCAACAGGGGCTGAGTATGGCTACACCTTC CASSSTGAEYGYTF
- - TRBJ2-1 TRBV10-3 TGTGCCATCAGTGACGTTGACTCCAATGAGCAGTTCTTC CAISDVDSNEQFF
TRBD1 many TRBJ1-2 TRBV29-1 TGCAGCGTCCCGGGACAGGGTCGCTACACCTTC CSVPGQGRYTF
TRBD2 - TRBJ2-5 TRBV7-2 TGTGCCAGCAGCCCTAGCGGGTTAGCCCCCCTCCAAGAGACCCAGTACTTC CASSPSGLAPLQETQYF